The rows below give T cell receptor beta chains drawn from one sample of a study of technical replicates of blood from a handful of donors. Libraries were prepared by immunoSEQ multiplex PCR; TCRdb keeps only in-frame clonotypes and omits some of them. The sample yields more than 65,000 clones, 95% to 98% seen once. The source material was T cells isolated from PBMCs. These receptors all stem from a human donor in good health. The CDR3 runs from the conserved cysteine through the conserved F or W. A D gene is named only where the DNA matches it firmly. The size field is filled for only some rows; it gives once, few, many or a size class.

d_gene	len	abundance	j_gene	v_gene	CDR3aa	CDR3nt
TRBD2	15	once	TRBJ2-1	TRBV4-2	CASSPKSGRYNEQFF	TGTGCCAGCAGCCCCAAGAGCGGGAGGTACAATGAGCAGTTCTTC
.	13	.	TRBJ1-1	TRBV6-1	CASRPQGGTEAFF	TGTGCCAGCAGACCCCAGGGAGGCACTGAAGCTTTCTTT
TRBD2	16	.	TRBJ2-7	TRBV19	CASSIERERDSYEQYF	TGTGCCAGTAGTATAGAGCGGGAGCGGGACTCCTACGAGCAGTACTTC
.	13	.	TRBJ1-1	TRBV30	CAWSGQSNTEAFF	TGTGCCTGGAGTGGACAGTCGAACACTGAAGCTTTCTTT
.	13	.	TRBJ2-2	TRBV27	CASRLTGTGELFF	TGTGCCAGCAGGTTAACGGGGACCGGGGAGCTGTTTTTT
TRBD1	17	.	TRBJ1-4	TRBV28	CASSLATGYAANEKLFF	TGTGCCAGCAGTTTAGCGACAGGGTATGCGGCTAATGAAAAACTGTTTTTT
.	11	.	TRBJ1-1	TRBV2	CASSLNTEAFF	TGTGCCAGCAGTCTTAACACTGAAGCTTTCTTT
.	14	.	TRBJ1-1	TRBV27	CASSLTRFRTEAFF	TGTGCCAGCAGTTTAACGCGGTTCCGGACTGAAGCTTTCTTT
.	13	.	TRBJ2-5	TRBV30	CARRGMGVETQYF	TGTGCCCGGAGAGGAATGGGAGTGGAGACCCAGTACTTC
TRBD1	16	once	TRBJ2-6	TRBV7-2	CASIRQGADGANVLTF	TGTGCCAGCATACGACAGGGGGCGGATGGGGCCAACGTCCTGACTTTC
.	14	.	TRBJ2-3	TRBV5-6	CASSDPGGTDTQYF	TGTGCCAGCAGCGACCCCGGAGGGACAGATACGCAGTATTTT
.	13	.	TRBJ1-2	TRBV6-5	CASREGFGYGYTF	TGTGCCAGCCGCGAGGGCTTCGGCTATGGCTACACCTTC
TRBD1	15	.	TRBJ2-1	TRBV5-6	CASSLGTGVLNEQFF	TGTGCCAGCAGCCTGGGGACAGGGGTGCTCAATGAGCAGTTCTTC
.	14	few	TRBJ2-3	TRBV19	CASTISEGTDTQYF	TGTGCCAGTACCATATCAGAGGGTACAGATACGCAGTATTTT
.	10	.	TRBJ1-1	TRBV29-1	CSVQNTEAFF	TGCAGCGTACAGAACACTGAAGCTTTCTTT
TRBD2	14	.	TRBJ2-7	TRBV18	CASSPSGRAYEQYF	TGTGCCAGCTCCCCTAGCGGGAGGGCCTACGAGCAGTACTTC
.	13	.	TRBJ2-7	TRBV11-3	CASSLEDPREQYF	TGTGCCAGCAGCTTAGAGGATCCGCGGGAGCAGTACTTC
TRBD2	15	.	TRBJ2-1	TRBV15	CATSRGLAGYSEQFF	TGTGCCACCAGCAGAGGACTAGCGGGATATAGTGAGCAGTTCTTC
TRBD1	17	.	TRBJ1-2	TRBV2	CASTVDRTMPSRYGYTF	TGTGCCAGCACAGTGGACAGGACTATGCCATCCCGCTATGGCTACACCTTC
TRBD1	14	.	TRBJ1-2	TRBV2	CASSDGQGYYGYTF	TGTGCCAGCAGTGACGGACAGGGGTACTATGGCTACACCTTC
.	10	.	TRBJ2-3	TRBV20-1	CSAYTDTQYF	TGCAGTGCCTACACAGATACGCAGTATTTT
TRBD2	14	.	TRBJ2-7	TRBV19	CASSILAGSDEQYF	TGTGCCAGTAGTATTCTAGCGGGAAGCGATGAGCAGTACTTC
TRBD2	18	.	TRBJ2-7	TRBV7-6	CASSLVASGRALNYEQYF	TGTGCCAGCAGCTTAGTGGCTAGCGGGAGGGCCCTTAACTACGAGCAGTACTTC
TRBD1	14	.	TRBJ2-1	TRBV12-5	CAFTRGQPYNEQFF	TGTGCCTTCACAAGGGGACAGCCTTACAATGAGCAGTTCTTC
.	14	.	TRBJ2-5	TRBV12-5	CASGLIRGQETQYF	TGTGCTAGTGGTTTGATCAGGGGACAAGAGACCCAGTACTTC
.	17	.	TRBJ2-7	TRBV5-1	CASSLAILVWVFYEQYF	TGCGCCAGCAGCTTGGCAATACTAGTGTGGGTTTTCTACGAGCAGTACTTC
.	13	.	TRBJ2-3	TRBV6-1	CASRVDSSDTQYF	TGTGCCAGCAGGGTCGACAGTTCTGATACGCAGTATTTT
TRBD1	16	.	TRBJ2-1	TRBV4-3	CASSRRQGARYNEQFF	TGCGCCAGCAGCCGCCGACAGGGGGCCCGGTACAATGAGCAGTTCTTC
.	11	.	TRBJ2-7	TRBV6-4	CASTSSYEQYF	TGTGCCAGCACTAGCTCCTACGAGCAGTACTTC
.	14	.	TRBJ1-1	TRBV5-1	CASSVTGLNTEAFF	TGCGCCAGCAGCGTCACAGGCCTGAACACTGAAGCTTTCTTT
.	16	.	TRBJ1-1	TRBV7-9	CASSIKQGQPNTEAFF	TGTGCCAGCAGCATAAAACAGGGCCAACCGAACACTGAAGCTTTCTTT
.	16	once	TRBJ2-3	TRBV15	CATSSRGLKNTDTQYF	TGTGCCACCAGCAGTAGAGGACTGAAAAACACAGATACGCAGTATTTT
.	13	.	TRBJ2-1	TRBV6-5	CASRSGSYNEQFF	TGTGCCAGCAGGAGCGGGTCCTACAATGAGCAGTTCTTC
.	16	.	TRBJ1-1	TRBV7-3	CASSLIGGDMNTEAFF	TGTGCCAGCAGCTTAATTGGAGGAGACATGAACACTGAAGCTTTCTTT
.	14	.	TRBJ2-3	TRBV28	CASSFSGDTDTQYF	TGTGCCAGCAGTTTCAGCGGCGACACAGATACGCAGTATTTT
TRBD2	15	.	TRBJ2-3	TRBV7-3	CASSLRLADTDTQYF	TGTGCCAGCAGCTTAAGACTAGCGGACACAGATACGCAGTATTTT
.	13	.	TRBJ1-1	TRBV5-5	CASSLRWSTEAFF	TGTGCCAGCAGCTTGAGGTGGAGTACTGAAGCTTTCTTT
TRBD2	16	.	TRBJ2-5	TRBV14	CASSQVLAGGGETQYF	TGTGCCAGCAGCCAAGTTCTAGCGGGAGGAGGGGAGACCCAGTACTTC
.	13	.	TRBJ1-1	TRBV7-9	CASTQTGNTEAFF	TGTGCCAGCACCCAAACAGGGAACACTGAAGCTTTCTTT
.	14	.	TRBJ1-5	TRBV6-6	CASSWGDSNQPQHF	TGTGCCAGCAGTTGGGGGGATAGCAATCAGCCCCAGCATTTT
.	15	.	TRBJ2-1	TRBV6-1	CASKFRERPYNEQFF	TGTGCCAGCAAATTCCGGGAGAGGCCCTACAATGAGCAGTTCTTC
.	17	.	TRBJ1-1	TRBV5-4	CASSRNGGGTLNTEAFF	TGTGCCAGCAGCAGGAATGGGGGGGGAACTCTGAACACTGAAGCTTTCTTT
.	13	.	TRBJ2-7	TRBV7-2	CASSLGGLYEQYF	TGTGCCAGCAGCTTAGGGGGACTCTACGAGCAGTACTTC